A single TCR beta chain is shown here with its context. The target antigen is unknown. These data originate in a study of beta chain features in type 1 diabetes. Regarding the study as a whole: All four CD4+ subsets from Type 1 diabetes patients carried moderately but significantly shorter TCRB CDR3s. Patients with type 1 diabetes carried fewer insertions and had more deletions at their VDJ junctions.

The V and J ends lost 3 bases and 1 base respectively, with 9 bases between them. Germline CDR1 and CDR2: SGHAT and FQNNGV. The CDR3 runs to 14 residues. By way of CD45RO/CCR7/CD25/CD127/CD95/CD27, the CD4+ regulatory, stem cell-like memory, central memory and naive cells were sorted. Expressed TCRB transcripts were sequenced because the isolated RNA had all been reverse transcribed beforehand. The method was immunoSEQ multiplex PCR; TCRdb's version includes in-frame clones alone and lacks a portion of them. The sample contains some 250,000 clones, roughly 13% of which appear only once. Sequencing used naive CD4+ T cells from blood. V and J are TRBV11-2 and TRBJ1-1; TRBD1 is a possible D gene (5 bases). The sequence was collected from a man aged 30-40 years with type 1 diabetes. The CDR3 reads CASSFFRENTEAFF. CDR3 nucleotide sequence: TGTGCCAGCAGCTTTTTCAGGGAGAACACTGAAGCTTTCTTT.